This TCR beta chain derives from a study of shared clonotypes between healthy human individuals. The CDR3 length is 15 residues. The V gene's germline CDR1 is SGHAT and CDR2 FQNNGV. Trimming stripped 3 bases from V and 4 bases from J, with 16 bases between. General study results and limits: Sampling covered nothing but blood. Tissue TCR repertoires likely differ from those found in blood. A handful of donors had about 5% of their naive CD4 clonotypes in common.

Original methodology: ImmunoSEQ gave junction-only sequences without quality scores, so filtering differed. Clones were read by immunoSEQ multiplex PCR, and TCRdb kept only the in-frame ones, dropping some. V, J and clone size were drawn from that table, and D and trimming were deduced from the DNA. The table shows approximately 100,000 clones, with about 63% occurring only once. Concerning this clone itself: Antigen: not known. Other DNA sequences in this specimen translate into the identical CDR3.

The clonotype originates from a woman aged 25-40 years in good health. The V and J genes are TRBV11-2 and TRBJ2-7, with D possibly called TRBD1 or TRBD2 (5 bases each). Sequenced input: memory CD8+ T cells sorted from blood. Subset meaning: CD45RO+ cells pooled with CCR7-negative TemRA cells. The CDR3 loop is CASSLAPGPRYEQYF. Written as DNA, the CDR3 is TGTGCCAGCAGCTTGGCTCCGGGACCACGATACGAGCAGTACTTC.